The rows below give T cell receptor beta chains drawn from one sample of a study of cytomegalovirus exposure and HLA in healthy donors. This table comes from immunoSEQ multiplex PCR, and its TCRdb copy is limited to in-frame clones, with some not included. The table shows 95,000 to 100,000 clones, with approximately 71% occurring only once. Sequencing was performed on PBMCs. Every receptor here comes from a female donor in good health and CMV-seronegative. Each CDR3 is given with its conserved first and last residue. A D gene is named only where the DNA matches it firmly. A row's size may be missing; if present it is once, few, many or a size class.

TRBV19	.	TRBJ2-2	TRBD1	CASSRAPGQGYPGELFF	TGTGCCAGTAGTAGGGCCCCGGGACAGGGGTACCCCGGGGAGCTGTTTTTT
TRBV6-1	.	TRBJ2-7	.	CASSRGNEQYF	TGTGCCAGCAGCCGAGGAAACGAGCAGTACTTC
TRBV10-3	few	TRBJ1-6	TRBD1	CAISTGGDYNSPLHF	TGTGCCATCAGCACAGGGGGGGACTATAATTCACCCCTCCACTTT
TRBV7-2	.	TRBJ2-1	.	CASSPGWLDEQFF	TGTGCCAGCAGCCCAGGATGGTTGGATGAGCAGTTCTTC
TRBV5-1	.	TRBJ2-3	TRBD1	CASRTGTGFTDTQYF	TGCGCCAGCAGGACTGGGACAGGGTTCACAGATACGCAGTATTTT
TRBV6-5	.	TRBJ2-7	TRBD2	CASSYSIGTSGYEQYF	TGTGCCAGCAGTTACTCGATTGGGACTAGCGGCTACGAGCAGTACTTC
TRBV27	.	TRBJ1-2	TRBD1	CASRSGTDLNYGYTF	TGTGCCAGCAGGTCGGGGACAGACCTTAACTATGGCTACACCTTC
TRBV4-2	few	TRBJ2-5	TRBD2	CASSAPGGLWETQYF	TGTGCCAGCAGCGCTCCGGGGGGGCTCTGGGAGACCCAGTACTTC
TRBV5-5	.	TRBJ1-3	.	CASSSGEAGNTIYF	TGTGCCAGCAGCTCGGGGGAGGCTGGAAACACCATATATTTT
TRBV28	.	TRBJ1-2	TRBD1	CASRGTGKGYTF	TGTGCCAGCAGGGGGACAGGGAAGGGCTACACCTTC
TRBV7-8	once	TRBJ1-5	TRBD1	CASSSRGPGGSQPQHF	TGTGCCAGCAGCTCCCGGGGCCCAGGGGGGAGTCAGCCCCAGCATTTT
TRBV5-5	.	TRBJ2-1	TRBD2	CASSLRREGLASYNEQFF	TGTGCCAGCAGCTTGAGGAGGGAGGGACTAGCCTCCTACAATGAGCAGTTCTTC
TRBV6-5	.	TRBJ1-1	.	CASSYFREMDTEAFF	TGTGCCAGCAGTTACTTTCGAGAGATGGACACTGAAGCTTTCTTT
TRBV4-2	.	TRBJ1-1	.	CASSLSQLNTEAFF	TGTGCCAGCAGCCTTTCACAGCTTAACACTGAAGCTTTCTTT
TRBV2	.	TRBJ2-2	.	CASSKGQRDTGELFF	TGTGCCAGCAGTAAGGGACAGCGGGACACCGGGGAGCTGTTTTTT
TRBV6-6	.	TRBJ1-2	TRBD1	CASSYYRDRGGGYTF	TGTGCCAGCAGTTACTACCGGGACAGGGGTGGAGGCTACACCTTC
TRBV11-3	.	TRBJ2-5	.	CASSLDLGEQYF	TGTGCCAGCAGCTTAGATCTTGGGGAGCAGTACTTC
TRBV4-1	.	TRBJ1-1	.	CASSQDRRNTEAFF	TGCGCCAGCAGCCAAGATCGCAGGAACACTGAAGCTTTCTTT
TRBV15	.	TRBJ1-1	.	CATSRGPETEAFF	TGTGCCACCAGCAGAGGGCCCGAAACTGAAGCTTTCTTT
TRBV7-8	.	TRBJ1-2	.	CASSLTQGSNYGYTF	TGTGCCAGCAGCTTAACGCAGGGGTCTAACTATGGCTACACCTTC
TRBV7-2	.	TRBJ2-2	.	CASSLVSTGELFF	TGTGCCAGCAGCTTAGTCTCTACCGGGGAGCTGTTTTTT
TRBV7-8	.	TRBJ1-5	.	CASSTYTWGEANQPQHF	TGTGCCAGCAGCACCTACACGTGGGGCGAGGCCAATCAGCCCCAGCATTTT
TRBV6-6	few	TRBJ1-3	.	CASTGFGNTIYF	TGTGCCAGCACCGGGTTTGGAAACACCATATATTTT
TRBV30	.	TRBJ2-6	TRBD2	CAWSVGGAGANVLTF	TGTGCCTGGAGTGTTGGGGGGGCTGGGGCCAACGTCCTGACTTTC
TRBV19	once	TRBJ1-4	.	CASSIGRRANEKLFF	TGTGCCAGTAGTATAGGTCGCAGGGCTAATGAAAAACTGTTTTTT
TRBV7-9	.	TRBJ2-6	.	CASSAHASGANVLTF	TGTGCCAGCAGCGCACACGCCTCTGGGGCCAACGTCCTGACTTTC
TRBV6-1	.	TRBJ2-3	.	CASSDLTSTDTQYF	TGTGCCAGCAGTGACCTGACTAGCACAGATACGCAGTATTTT
TRBV7-6	.	TRBJ2-7	.	CASSLGRGSPYEQYF	TGTGCCAGCAGCTTAGGGAGGGGATCCCCCTACGAGCAGTACTTC
TRBV9	.	TRBJ2-2	.	CASSETGYTGELFF	TGTGCCAGCAGTGAGACAGGCTATACCGGGGAGCTGTTTTTT
TRBV9	.	TRBJ2-1	TRBD2	CASSVEPAGGRQFF	TGTGCCAGCAGCGTAGAGCCAGCGGGGGGGCGCCAGTTCTTC
TRBV6-5	once	TRBJ2-7	.	CASSFQSRPAYEQYF	TGTGCCAGCAGTTTCCAGTCCAGGCCGGCCTACGAGCAGTACTTC
TRBV9	.	TRBJ1-1	.	CASSVRAGEINTEAFF	TGTGCCAGCAGCGTAAGGGCTGGGGAGATTAACACTGAAGCTTTCTTT
TRBV7-2	.	TRBJ2-1	.	CASSLGPGDSRYNEQFF	TGTGCCAGCAGCTTAGGGCCGGGGGACAGCCGATACAATGAGCAGTTCTTC
TRBV21-1	.	TRBJ1-2	.	CASSNPKIISDSSYGYTF	TGTGCCAGCAGCAATCCGAAAATAATTAGCGATAGTTCCTATGGCTACACCTTC
TRBV30	.	TRBJ2-5	.	CAWSVSPGSILQETQYF	TGTGCCTGGAGTGTAAGTCCCGGGTCCATACTTCAAGAGACCCAGTACTTC
TRBV4-1	.	TRBJ2-7	.	CASSQAPGSYEQYF	TGCGCCAGCAGCCAGGCTCCGGGGTCCTACGAGCAGTACTTC
TRBV27	few	TRBJ2-3	.	CASSSTGSTDTQYF	TGTGCCAGCAGTTCTACAGGGAGCACAGATACGCAGTATTTT
TRBV28	.	TRBJ2-2	TRBD2	CASLSSGGTGELFF	TGTGCCAGTCTATCTAGCGGGGGCACCGGGGAGCTGTTTTTT
TRBV21-1	.	TRBJ2-2	.	CASRRNTGELFF	TGTGCCAGCAGGCGGAACACCGGGGAGCTGTTTTTT
TRBV7-3	.	TRBJ2-1	TRBD2	CASSLTERGLAGYNEQFF	TGTGCCAGCAGCTTAACCGAACGGGGACTAGCGGGGTACAATGAGCAGTTCTTC
TRBV6-1	few	TRBJ2-7	TRBD2	CASSEDQAGGQRYEQYF	TGTGCCAGCAGTGAGGATCAAGCGGGGGGGCAAAGGTACGAGCAGTACTTC
TRBV23-1	.	TRBJ2-2	.	CASSPRQGPVPNTGELFF	TGCGCCAGCAGTCCGAGGCAGGGGCCCGTTCCGAACACCGGGGAGCTGTTTTTT
TRBV6-1	.	TRBJ2-3	.	CASSETTPDTQYF	TGTGCCAGCAGTGAGACTACCCCAGATACGCAGTATTTT
TRBV7-6	.	TRBJ1-3	.	CASSLDDRGNTIYF	TGTGCCAGCAGCTTAGATGACAGAGGAAACACCATATATTTT
TRBV7-6	.	TRBJ1-3	.	CASSLGQVGNTIYF	TGTGCCAGCAGCTTAGGACAGGTCGGAAACACCATATATTTT
TRBV27	.	TRBJ2-2	.	CASALTGRELFF	TGTGCCAGCGCCCTGACCGGGAGGGAGCTGTTTTTT
TRBV9	.	TRBJ1-5	TRBD1	CASSGTGYNQPQHF	TGTGCCAGCAGCGGGACAGGGTACAATCAGCCCCAGCATTTT
TRBV7-3	once	TRBJ2-7	TRBD2	CASSSKVGGDGEQYF	TGTGCCAGCAGCTCCAAAGTCGGGGGGGACGGGGAGCAGTACTTC
TRBV7-2	.	TRBJ1-1	.	CASSLLRGYTEAFF	TGTGCCAGCAGCTTATTACGGGGGTACACTGAAGCTTTCTTT
TRBV27	few	TRBJ2-7	.	CASSFYRASSYEQYF	TGTGCCAGCAGTTTTTACAGGGCAAGCTCCTACGAGCAGTACTTC
TRBV5-1	.	TRBJ1-1	.	CASSRQYNTEAFF	TGCGCCAGCAGCCGTCAGTATAACACTGAAGCTTTCTTT